The TCR beta chain described here comes from a study of cytomegalovirus exposure and HLA in healthy donors. The ends lost 8 bases at V and 2 bases at J; junction bases unmatched: 11. Germline V gives CDR1 MDHEN, CDR2 SYDVKM. The CDR3 is 15 amino acids. Study results and limitations: Solely CMV serostatus was available to characterize immune exposure.

Primers included in the PCR were 60 Vbeta and 13 Jbeta primers. The protocol was immunoSEQ multiplex PCR, while the TCRdb copy is restricted to in-frame clones and leaves out a portion. The profile shows 200,000 to 250,000 clones, around 76% of them singletons. As to this clone: What it recognizes is unknown.

Sequencing input: PBMCs. The TCR originated in a woman in her thirties or forties in good health and CMV-seropositive. This chain links TRBV28 with TRBJ2-7; 8 bases line up with TRBD1. The CDR3 DNA sequence: TGTGCCAGCGCATTCTCCGGGACAGGACCCTACGAGCAGTACTTC. Its protein is CASAFSGTGPYEQYF.